What follows describes a single T cell receptor (beta chain). Sequencing used immunoSEQ multiplex PCR; TCRdb keeps in-frame clones, though not all of them. The table records 15,000 to 25,000 clones, 70% to 90% of them present only once. CDR1 is SQVTM, CDR2 ANQGSEA, per germline. There are 14 residues in the CDR3. The J segment lost 2 bases and the V segment lost 2 bases, leaving 3 bases of the junction unmatched. The data originate from a study of blood T cell repertoires in COVID-19. The chain is built from TRBV29-1 and TRBJ2-1; TRBD2 aligns across 7 bases. Sample: peripheral blood. The sequence was obtained from a human donor with active COVID-19. The donor label of this sample is uncertain. The CDR3 is CSVEIGRAYNEQFF. The CDR3 nucleotides are TGCAGCGTTGAAATAGGGAGGGCCTACAATGAGCAGTTCTTC.